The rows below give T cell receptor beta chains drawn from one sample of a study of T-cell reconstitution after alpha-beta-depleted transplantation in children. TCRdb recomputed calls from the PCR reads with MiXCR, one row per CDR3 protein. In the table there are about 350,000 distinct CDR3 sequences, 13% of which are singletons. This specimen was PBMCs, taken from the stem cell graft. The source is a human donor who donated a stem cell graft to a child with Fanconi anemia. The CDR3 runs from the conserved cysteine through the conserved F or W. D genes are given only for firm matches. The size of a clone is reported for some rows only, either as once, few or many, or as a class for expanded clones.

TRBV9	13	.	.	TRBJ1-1	TGTGCCAGCAGCGTAGGGGGGGGGGCTGAAGCTTTCTTT	CASSVGGGAEAFF
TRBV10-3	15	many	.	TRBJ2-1	TGTGCCATCAGTGGCGACAGTTCCTCCTACAATGAGCAGTTCTTC	CAISGDSSSYNEQFF
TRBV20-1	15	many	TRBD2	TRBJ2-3	TGCAGTGCTGCGGGGGGGCCGACGGGTACAGATACGCAGTATTTT	CSAAGGPTGTDTQYF
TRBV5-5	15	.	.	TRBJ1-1	TGTGCCAGCAGCCTCGAGCCTGTTAAGAACACTGAAGCTTTCTTT	CASSLEPVKNTEAFF
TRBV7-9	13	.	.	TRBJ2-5	TGTGCCAGCAGCTTAGCGTTAACTGAGACCCAGTACTTC	CASSLALTETQYF
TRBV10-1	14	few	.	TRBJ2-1	TGCGCCAGCAGTATTGTAAGAGGTTCAAATGAGCAGTTCTTC	CASSIVRGSNEQFF
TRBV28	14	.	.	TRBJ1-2	TGTGCCAGCAGTTTAACCGGGACATTCAATGGCTACACCTTC	CASSLTGTFNGYTF
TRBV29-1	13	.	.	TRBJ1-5	TGCAGCGTCGGGGAGGGGCATGGTCAGCCCCAGCATTTT	CSVGEGHGQPQHF
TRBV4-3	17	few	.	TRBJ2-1	TGCGCCAGCAGCCAAGACCCCTTCCAGGGTAATTCTAATGAGCAGTTCTTC	CASSQDPFQGNSNEQFF
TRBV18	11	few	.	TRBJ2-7	TGTGCCAGCTCACACAAGGACGAGCAGTACTTC	CASSHKDEQYF
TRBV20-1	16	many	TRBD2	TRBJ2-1	TGCAGTGCTAGAAGGGCTAGCGGCTTCTCCTACAATGAGCAGTTCTTC	CSARRASGFSYNEQFF
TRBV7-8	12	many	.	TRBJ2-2	TGTGCCAGCAGCAGGAACACCGGGGAGCTGTTTTTT	CASSRNTGELFF
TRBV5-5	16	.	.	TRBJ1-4	TGTGCCAGCAGCTTGTACAGCGAGAGCTTTTTTGAAAAACTGTTTTTT	CASSLYSESFFEKLFF
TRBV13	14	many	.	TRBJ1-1	TGTGCCAGCAGCCAAGAGGGGGGCTTGACTGAAGCTTTCTTT	CASSQEGGLTEAFF
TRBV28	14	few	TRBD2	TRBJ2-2	TGTGCCAGCAGGGGGACTAGAATTGCCGGGGAGCTGTTTTTT	CASRGTRIAGELFF
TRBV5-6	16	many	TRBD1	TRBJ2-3	TGTGCCAGCAGCGTATTTCAGGGGGTACTCACAGATACGCAGTATTTT	CASSVFQGVLTDTQYF
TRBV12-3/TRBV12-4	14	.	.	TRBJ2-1	TGTGCCAGCAGTTTAGATCTTGGGGGGAATGAGCAGTTCTTC	CASSLDLGGNEQFF
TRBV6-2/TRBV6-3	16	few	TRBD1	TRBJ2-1	TGTGCCAGCACTCTCCCCGGACAGGCGCCACATGGTGAGCAGTTCTTC	CASTLPGQAPHGEQFF
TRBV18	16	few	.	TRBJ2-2	TGTGCCAGCTCACCGGTCCGTGTTTCGAACACCGGGGAGCTGTTTTTT	CASSPVRVSNTGELFF
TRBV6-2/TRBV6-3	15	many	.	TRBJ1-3	TGTGCCAGCAGTTACTCCGGGACGGCTGGAAACACCATATATTTT	CASSYSGTAGNTIYF
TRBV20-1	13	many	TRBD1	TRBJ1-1	TGCAGTGCCCGGACAGGGATGAGCACTGAAGCTTTCTTT	CSARTGMSTEAFF
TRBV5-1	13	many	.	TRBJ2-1	TGTGCCAGCAGCTTGACAGGCTACAATGAGCAGTTCTTC	CASSLTGYNEQFF
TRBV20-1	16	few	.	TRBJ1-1	TGCAGTGCCCCCGACAGGAGGCAAGGGATGAACACTGAAGCTTTCTTT	CSAPDRRQGMNTEAFF
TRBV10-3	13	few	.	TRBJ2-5	TGTGCCATCAGTACAGGGGAGGGGGAGACCCAGTACTTC	CAISTGEGETQYF
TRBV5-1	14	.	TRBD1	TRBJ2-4	TGCGCCAGCAGCTTGAATTCGGACACAATGGACAGGTGCTTC	CASSLNSDTMDRCF
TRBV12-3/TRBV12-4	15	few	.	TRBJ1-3	TGTGCCAGCAGTTTAGCGGGAGGGTATGGAAACACCATATATTTT	CASSLAGGYGNTIYF
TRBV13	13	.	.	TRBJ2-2	TGTGCCAGCGGACATGAGGAGGCCGGGGAGCTGTTTTTT	CASGHEEAGELFF
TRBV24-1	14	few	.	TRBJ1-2	TGTGCCACCAGTGATAACAGGGTTGGCTATGGCTACACCTTC	CATSDNRVGYGYTF
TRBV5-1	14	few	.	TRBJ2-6	TGCGCCAGCTCTCAGACGCCCGGGGCCAACGTCCTGACTTTC	CASSQTPGANVLTF
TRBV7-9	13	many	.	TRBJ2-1	TGTGCCAGCAGCCAAAGGGTCTACAATGAGCAGTTCTTC	CASSQRVYNEQFF
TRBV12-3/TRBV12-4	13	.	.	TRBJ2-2	TGTGCCAGCAGGCTACTACTCATCGGGGAGCTGTTTTTT	CASRLLLIGELFF
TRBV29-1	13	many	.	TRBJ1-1	TGCAGCACCCGACAGAGCATGAACACTGAAGCTTTCTTT	CSTRQSMNTEAFF
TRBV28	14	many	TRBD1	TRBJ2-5	TGTGCCAGCAGACGGGACAGGGTTACGGAGACCCAGTACTTC	CASRRDRVTETQYF
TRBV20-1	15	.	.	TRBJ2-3	TGCAGTGCTAGAGATCAGGGCCGCCTCAGGATTGTGCAGTATTTT	CSARDQGRLRIVQYF